This T cell receptor beta chain is from a study of shared clonotypes between healthy human individuals (dated by TCRdb to 2018 to 2021). With respect to the entire study: Two women and three men aged 18 to 49 years were included in the cohort. For each donor, CD4 naive and CD4 memory were each run on three plates, CD8 naive on two plates, and CD8 memory on one plate. To estimate repertoire size and how much clonotype sharing occurs between individuals, the study deeply sequenced the blood TCR repertoires of five healthy adults. To increase sequencing depth and limit assay-specific biases, different laboratories used diverse techniques to prepare libraries and sequence TCR repertoires. Each donor's leukapheresis produced roughly between roughly 0.85 and 10 billion PBMCs.

According to the germline V gene, CDR1 reads MNHNS and CDR2 reads SASEGT. Trimming costs V 5 bases and J 1 base, and their ends lie 12 bases apart. The CDR3 measures 14 amino acids from cysteine to phenylalanine. Kept here is only the CDR3 DNA, which spans 42 bases and is read in frame from base 1. What the study reported, not specific to this receptor: Naive subsets generally had larger estimated clonotype richness than memory subsets. Even with the large sequencing depth, rarefaction of the sorted-subset datasets indicated that sequencing was incomplete. Sampling was limited to blood, and TCR repertoires in tissue likely differ from TCR repertoires in blood. Clonotypes shared by all four sorted-subset donors showed higher generation probabilities than non-shared clonotypes. Because the study included only a small number of donors, the genetic and exposure-history diversity represented was limited. Pairwise subsampling indicated that sequencing depth was expected to affect the degree of clonotype sharing among donors. When a few donors were compared, the shared fraction of clonotypes was about 5.2% for naive CD4, 3.5% for naive CD8, roughly 2.5% for memory CD4, and around 0.37% for memory CD8.

As to this clone: No antigen is known for it. Nothing much larger sits one base from this clone, and base qualities are not available.

TCR CDR3 regions were amplified from genomic DNA by multiplex PCR using the deep immunoSEQ assay. For each cell subset, the extracted genomic DNA was distributed evenly across all wells of several immunoSEQ 96-well plates, and each plate served as one replicate. For sorted subsets, roughly 200 ng of genomic DNA, equivalent to around 30,000 T cell genomes, went into each replicate PCR. The purified libraries were quantified using a Qubit 3.0 fluorometer, sized with a Bioanalyzer 2100, and then quantified again using the KAPA Library Quantification kit. Every immunoSEQ 96-well plate was sequenced on a dedicated single-read 150-cycle Illumina NextSeq 550 flow cell. Processing in the source paper ran as follows. Because the immunoSEQ output held only junctional sequences and lacked quality scores, the filtering could not match the filtering applied to full-length reads. To assign V/J genes and CDR3, sequences were annotated against IMGT germline references using PyIR, a Python wrapper for IgBLAST v1.9. Reads with weak V/J assignments (E-value above 1e-6), missing CDR3, stop codons, out-of-frame junctions, or ambiguous translated residues were removed. V3J clonotypes were defined by identical inferred V gene, J gene, and CDR3 amino acid sequence. Percentage overlap between repertoires was calculated by dividing the number of shared unique clonotypes by the size of the smaller repertoire. Repertoire richness was assessed with RTK rarefaction, the Chao1 estimator, and Recon v2.1 estimates of unobserved clonotypes. For all TCRbeta clonotypes obtained by the gDNA method from a handful of donors, generation probabilities were computed with OLGA. TCRdb limited this immuneACCESS table to in-frame rearrangements with V and J called. A share of clones is missing; checked studies link under half to unresolved V genes, and the rest is unexplained. D and trimming were read from the DNA, whereas the V and J calls and clone size are those reported in that table. The sample table records more than 2 million clones; about 94% of these occur just once. Of the sample, roughly 1.1% falls within the top ten clones.

CD8 naive samples were obtained by positive selection for CCR7 among CD45RO-negative cells, yielding a CD45RA+CCR7+ population from which TemRA cells were excluded. Healthy HIV-negative adults with no recently reported acute infections or vaccinations were included as donors. All donors were Caucasian adults living in Nashville, Tennessee, USA. Blood was collected by leukapheresis, and PBMCs were isolated by Ficoll-Histopaque density gradient centrifugation and then cryopreserved in liquid nitrogen vapor phase. Purity and quantity of every magnetically sorted T cell population were checked by analytical flow cytometry. Each sorted fraction had its genomic DNA isolated and then quantified by UV absorbance on a Nanodrop 2000c.

The sequenced sample consisted of naive CD8+ T cells sorted from blood. What this sample's cell subset or site label stands for: CD45RA+CCR7+. This clonotype was sampled from a man younger than 35 in good health. The sequence joins TRBV6-1 to TRBJ2-7, with an unclear D gene assignment. The nucleotides are TGTGCCAGCAGTTCCAGACACCTTTCCTACGAGCAGTACTTC. The translation is CASSSRHLSYEQYF.